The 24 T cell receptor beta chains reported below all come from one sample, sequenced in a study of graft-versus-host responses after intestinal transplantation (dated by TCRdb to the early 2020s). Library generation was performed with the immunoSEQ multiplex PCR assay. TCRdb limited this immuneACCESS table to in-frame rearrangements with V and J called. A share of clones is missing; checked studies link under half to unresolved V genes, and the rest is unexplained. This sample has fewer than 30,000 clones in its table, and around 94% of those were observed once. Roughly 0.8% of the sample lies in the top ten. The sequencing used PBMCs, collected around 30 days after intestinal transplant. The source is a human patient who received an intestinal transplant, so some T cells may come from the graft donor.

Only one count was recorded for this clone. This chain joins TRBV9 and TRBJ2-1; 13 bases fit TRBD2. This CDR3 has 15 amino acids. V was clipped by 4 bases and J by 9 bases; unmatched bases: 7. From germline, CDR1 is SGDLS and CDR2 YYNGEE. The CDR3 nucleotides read TGTGCCAGCAGCTTAACTAGCGGGGGGGCCAGTGAGCAGTTCTTC. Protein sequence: CASSLTSGGASEQFF.

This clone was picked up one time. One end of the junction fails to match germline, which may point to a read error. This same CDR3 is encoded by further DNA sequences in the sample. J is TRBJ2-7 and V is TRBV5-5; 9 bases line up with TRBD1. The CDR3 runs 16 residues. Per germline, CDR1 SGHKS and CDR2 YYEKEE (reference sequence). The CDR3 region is CASSSPAGQGAYEQYF. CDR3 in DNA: TGTGCCAGCAGCTCACCCGCGGGACAGGGTGCCTACGAGCAGTATTTC.

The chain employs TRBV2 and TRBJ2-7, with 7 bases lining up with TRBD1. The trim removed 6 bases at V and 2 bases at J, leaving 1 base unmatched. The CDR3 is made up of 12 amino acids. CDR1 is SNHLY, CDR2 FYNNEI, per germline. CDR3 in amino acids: CASRDRAYEQYF. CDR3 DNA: TGTGCCAGCAGAGACAGGGCCTACGAGCAGTACTTC.

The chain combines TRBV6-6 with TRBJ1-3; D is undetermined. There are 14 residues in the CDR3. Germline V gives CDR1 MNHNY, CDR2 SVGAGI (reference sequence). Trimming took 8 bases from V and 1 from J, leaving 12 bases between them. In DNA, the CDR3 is TGTGCCAGCTTCCTCGCGGGGTCTGGAAACACCATATATTTT. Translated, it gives CASFLAGSGNTIYF.

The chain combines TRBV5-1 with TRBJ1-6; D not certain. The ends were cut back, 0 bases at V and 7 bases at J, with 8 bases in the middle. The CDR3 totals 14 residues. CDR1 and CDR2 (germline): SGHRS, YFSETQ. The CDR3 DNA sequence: TGCGCCAGCAGCTTGGCCAAGGCAAATTCACCCCTCCACTTT. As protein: CASSLAKANSPLHF. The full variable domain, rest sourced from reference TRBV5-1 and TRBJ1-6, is KAGVTQTPRYLIKTRGQQVTLSCSPISGHRSVSWYQQTPGQGLQFLFEYFSETQRNKGNFPGRFSGRQFSNSRSEMNVSTLELGDSALYLCASSLAKANSPLHFGNGTRLTVT.

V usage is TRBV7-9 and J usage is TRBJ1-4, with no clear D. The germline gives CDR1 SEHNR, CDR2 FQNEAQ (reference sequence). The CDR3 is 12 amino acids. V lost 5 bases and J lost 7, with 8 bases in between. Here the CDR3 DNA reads TGTGCCAGCAGCCCCCTACGTGAAAAACTGTTTTTT. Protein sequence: CASSPLREKLFF.

The CDR3 here is CASSVYPPSGLAGDHEQYF. In DNA form, the CDR3 reads TGTGCCAGCAGCGTCTACCCTCCATCGGGACTAGCGGGGGATCACGAGCAGTACTTC. This sequence joins TRBV7-9 and TRBJ2-7; 14 bases match TRBD2. Germline CDR1 SEHNR, CDR2 FQNEAQ (reference sequence). This CDR3 spans 19 amino acids. V was clipped by 5 bases and J by 5 bases; unmatched bases: 17.

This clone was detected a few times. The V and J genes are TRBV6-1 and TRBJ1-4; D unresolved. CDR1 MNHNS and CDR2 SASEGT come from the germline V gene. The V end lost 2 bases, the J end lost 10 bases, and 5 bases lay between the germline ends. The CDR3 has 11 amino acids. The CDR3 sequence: CASSEYGKLFF. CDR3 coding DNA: TGTGCCAGCAGTGAATATGGAAAACTGTTTTTT.

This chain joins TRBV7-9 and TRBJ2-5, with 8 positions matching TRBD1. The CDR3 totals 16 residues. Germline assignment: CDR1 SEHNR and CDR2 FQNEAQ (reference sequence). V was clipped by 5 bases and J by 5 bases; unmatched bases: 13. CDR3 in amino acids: CASSESDRGQWETQYF. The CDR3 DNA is TGTGCCAGCAGCGAAAGCGACAGGGGTCAATGGGAGACCCAGTACTTC.

In DNA form, the CDR3 reads TGTGCCAGCAGCCTTACTTGGAGGGCGAATAGCTCCTACGAGCAGTACTTC. It is translated as CASSLTWRANSSYEQYF. The rearrangement joins TRBV28 to TRBJ2-7; D is possibly TRBD2 (6 bases). The CDR3 runs 17 residues. Trimming removed 6 bases from V and 0 bases from J, with 21 bases in between. Germline V CDR1 and CDR2: MDHEN, SYDVKM.

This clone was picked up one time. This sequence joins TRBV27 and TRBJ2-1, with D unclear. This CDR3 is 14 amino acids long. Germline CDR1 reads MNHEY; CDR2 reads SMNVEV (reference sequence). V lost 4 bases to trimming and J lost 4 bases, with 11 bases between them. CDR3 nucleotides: TGTGCCAGCAGTTCCTTTGACTGGTACAATGAGCAGTTCTTC. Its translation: CASSSFDWYNEQFF.

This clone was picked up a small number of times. The DNA of the CDR3 is TGTGCCAGCAGCTACAGACAGGGGGATTCACCCCTCCACTTT. Its translation: CASSYRQGDSPLHF. The chain recombines TRBV6-6 with TRBJ1-6; 9 bases match TRBD1. The J segment lost 8 bases and the V segment lost 6 bases, leaving 5 bases of the junction unmatched. The CDR3 totals 14 residues. The germline V gene encodes CDR1 MNHNY and CDR2 SVGAGI (reference sequence).

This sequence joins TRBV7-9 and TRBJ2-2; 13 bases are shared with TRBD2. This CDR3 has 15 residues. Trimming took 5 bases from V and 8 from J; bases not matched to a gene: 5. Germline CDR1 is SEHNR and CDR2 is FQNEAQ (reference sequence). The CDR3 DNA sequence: TGTGCCAGCAGCGCTGGGACTAGCGGGAAGGGGGAGCTGTTTTTT. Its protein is CASSAGTSGKGELFF.

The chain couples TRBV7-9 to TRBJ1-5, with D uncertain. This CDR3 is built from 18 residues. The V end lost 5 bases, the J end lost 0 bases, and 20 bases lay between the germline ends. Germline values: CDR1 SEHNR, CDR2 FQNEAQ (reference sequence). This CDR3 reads CASSPGRPTRYSNQPQHF. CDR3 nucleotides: TGTGCCAGCAGCCCTGGACGGCCGACCAGATATAGCAATCAGCCCCAGCATTTT.

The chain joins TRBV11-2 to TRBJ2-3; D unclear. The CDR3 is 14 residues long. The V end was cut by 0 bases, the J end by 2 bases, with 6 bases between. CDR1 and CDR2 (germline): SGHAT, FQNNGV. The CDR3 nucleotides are TGTGCCAGCAGCTTAGAACTTTCCACAGATACGCAGTATTTT. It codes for CASSLELSTDTQYF. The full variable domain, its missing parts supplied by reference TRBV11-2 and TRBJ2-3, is EAGVAQSPRYKIIEKRQSVAFWCNPISGHATLYWYQQILGQGPKLLIQFQNNGVVDDSQLPKDRFSAERLKGVDSTLKIQPAKLEDSAVYLCASSLELSTDTQYFGPGTRLTVL.

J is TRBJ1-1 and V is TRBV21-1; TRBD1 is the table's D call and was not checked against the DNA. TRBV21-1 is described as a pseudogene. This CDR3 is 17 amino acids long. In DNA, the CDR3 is TGTGCCAGCAGCAAAGACAACGGACAAGGGCGAAGGACTGAAGCTTTCTTT. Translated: CASSKDNGQGRRTEAFF.

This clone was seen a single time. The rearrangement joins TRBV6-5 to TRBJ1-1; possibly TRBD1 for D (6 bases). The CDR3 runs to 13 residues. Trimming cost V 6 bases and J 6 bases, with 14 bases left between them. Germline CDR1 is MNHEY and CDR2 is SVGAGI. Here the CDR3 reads CASSLDSISEAFF. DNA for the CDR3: TGTGCCAGCAGCTTGGACAGTATTTCTGAAGCTTTCTTT.

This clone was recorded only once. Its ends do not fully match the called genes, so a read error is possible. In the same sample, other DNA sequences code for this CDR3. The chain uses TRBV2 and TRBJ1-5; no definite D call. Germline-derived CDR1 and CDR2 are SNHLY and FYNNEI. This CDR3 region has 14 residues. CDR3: CASSGIYSNQPQHF. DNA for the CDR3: TGTGCCAGCAGCGGTATCTATAGCAATCAGCCTCAGCATTTT.

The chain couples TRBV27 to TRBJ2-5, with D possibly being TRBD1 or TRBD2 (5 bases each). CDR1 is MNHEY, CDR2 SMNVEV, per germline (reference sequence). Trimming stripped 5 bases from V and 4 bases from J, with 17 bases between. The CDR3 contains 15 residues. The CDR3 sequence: CASSRGPGRGETQYF. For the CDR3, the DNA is TGTGCCAGCAGTCGGGGCCCGGGACGCGGAGAGACCCAGTACTTC.

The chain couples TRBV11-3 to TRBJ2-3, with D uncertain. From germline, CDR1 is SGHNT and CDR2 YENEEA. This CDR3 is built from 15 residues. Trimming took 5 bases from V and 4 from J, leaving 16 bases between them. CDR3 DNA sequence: TGTGCCAGCAGCGATCCCTGGGGTAGCTCAGATACGCAGTATTTT. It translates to CASSDPWGSSDTQYF.

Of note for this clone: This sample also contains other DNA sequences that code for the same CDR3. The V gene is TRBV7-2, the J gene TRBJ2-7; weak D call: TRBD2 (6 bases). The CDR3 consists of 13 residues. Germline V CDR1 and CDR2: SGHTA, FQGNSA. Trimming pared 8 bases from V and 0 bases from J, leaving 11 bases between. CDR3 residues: CASSYGSSYEQYF. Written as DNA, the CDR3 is TGTGCCAGCTCTTACGGGAGCTCCTACGAGCAGTACTTC. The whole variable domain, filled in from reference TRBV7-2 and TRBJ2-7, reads GAGVSQSPSNKVTEKGKDVELRCDPISGHTALYWYRQSLGQGLEFLIYFQGNSAPDKSGLPSDRFSAERTGGSVSTLTIQRTQQEDSAVYLCASSYGSSYEQYFGPGTRLTVT.

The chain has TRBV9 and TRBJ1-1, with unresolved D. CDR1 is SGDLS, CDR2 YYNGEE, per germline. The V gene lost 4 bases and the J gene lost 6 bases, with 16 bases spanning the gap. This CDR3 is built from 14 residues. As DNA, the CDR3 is TGTGCCAGCAGCACCACCCCACGGGTCGCTGAAGCTTTCTTT. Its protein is CASSTTPRVAEAFF. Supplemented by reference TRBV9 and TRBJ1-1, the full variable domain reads DSGVTQTPKHLITATGQRVTLRCSPRSGDLSVYWYQQSLDQGLQFLIQYYNGEERAKGNILERFSAQQFPDLHSELNLSSLELGDSALYFCASSTTPRVAEAFFGQGTRLTVV.

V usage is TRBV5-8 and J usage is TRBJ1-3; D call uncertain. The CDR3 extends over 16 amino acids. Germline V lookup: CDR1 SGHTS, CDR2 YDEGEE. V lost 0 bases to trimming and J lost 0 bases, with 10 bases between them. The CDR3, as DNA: TGTGCCAGCAGCTTGGTGGTGCGGTTCTCTGGAAACACCATATATTTT. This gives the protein CASSLVVRFSGNTIYF.

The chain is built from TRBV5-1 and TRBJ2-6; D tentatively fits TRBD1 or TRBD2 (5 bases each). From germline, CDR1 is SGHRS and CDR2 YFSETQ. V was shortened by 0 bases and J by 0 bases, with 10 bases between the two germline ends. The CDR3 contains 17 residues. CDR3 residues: CASSLVRGISGANVLTF. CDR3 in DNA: TGCGCCAGCAGCTTGGTGAGGGGAATCTCTGGGGCCAACGTCCTGACTTTC.